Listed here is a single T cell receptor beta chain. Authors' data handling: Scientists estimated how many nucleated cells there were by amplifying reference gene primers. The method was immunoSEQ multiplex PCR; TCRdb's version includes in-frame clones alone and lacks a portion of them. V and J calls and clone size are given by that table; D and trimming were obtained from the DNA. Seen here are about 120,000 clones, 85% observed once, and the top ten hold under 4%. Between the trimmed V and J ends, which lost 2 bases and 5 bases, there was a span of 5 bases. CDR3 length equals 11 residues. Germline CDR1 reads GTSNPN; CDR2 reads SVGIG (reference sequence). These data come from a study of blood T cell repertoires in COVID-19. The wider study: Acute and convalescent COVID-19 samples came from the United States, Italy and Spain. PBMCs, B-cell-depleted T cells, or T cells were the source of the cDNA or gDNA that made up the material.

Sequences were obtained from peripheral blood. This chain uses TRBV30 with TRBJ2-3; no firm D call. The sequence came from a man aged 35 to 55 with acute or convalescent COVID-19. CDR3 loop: CAWSLRDTQYF. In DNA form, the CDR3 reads TGTGCCTGGAGTCTTAGAGATACGCAGTATTTT.